These 22 T cell receptor beta chains were all obtained from the same sample, sequenced in a study of OX40 agonist ivuxolimab in advanced cancers. Library prep was done by the immunoSEQ multiplex PCR assay. Sourced from immuneACCESS, this table was stored by TCRdb with only in-frame sequences that have V and J called. A share of the clones is absent; for the studies checked, an unresolved V gene accounts for under half, and the remainder has no known explanation. The sample has approximately 92,000 clones on record, roughly 95% of them singletons. The ten largest make up less than 0.2% of the sample. The material sequenced was CD4+ or CD8+ T cells sorted from blood, taken in a trial of the OX40 agonist ivuxolimab. Receptors were obtained from an adult with an advanced solid tumor such as melanoma, head and neck, liver or kidney cancer.

The V call is TRBV4-1, the J call TRBJ2-7; the D gene could be TRBD1 or TRBD2 (5 bases each). The CDR3 sequence is 13 residues long. Germline V gives CDR1 MGHRA, CDR2 YSYEKL. V was shortened by 4 bases and J by 4 bases, with 11 bases between the two germline ends. CDR3 nucleotides: TGCGCCAGCAGCCTCAGGGACGGATACGAGCAGTACTTC. Residues: CASSLRDGYEQYF.

CDR3 sequence (DNA): TGCGCCAGCAGCTTAGATTCCGGGACAGGGGCAGATACGCAGTATTTT. As protein: CASSLDSGTGADTQYF. The chain recombines TRBV5-1 with TRBJ2-3; 10 positions agree with TRBD1. The V gene end was trimmed by 2 bases and the J gene end by 4 bases; junction bases not matched to a gene: 7. The CDR3 has 16 residues. In germline, CDR1 is SGHRS, CDR2 YFSETQ.

V and J are TRBV7-2 and TRBJ2-1; tentative D call: TRBD1 (5 bases). The germline gives CDR1 SGHTA, CDR2 FQGNSA. The CDR3 runs to 15 residues. The ends were cut back, 1 base at V and 4 bases at J, with 11 bases in the middle. The CDR3 sequence is CASSLEGQRYNEQFF. The CDR3 nucleotides read TGTGCCAGCAGCTTAGAGGGGCAGAGATACAATGAGCAGTTCTTC.

J is TRBJ2-3 and V is TRBV6-5; 10 nucleotides agree with TRBD2. Per germline, CDR1 MNHEY and CDR2 SVGAGI. The V segment lost 5 bases and the J segment 5 bases; nucleotides outside the gene matches: 4. The CDR3 extends over 14 amino acids. CDR3 loop: CASSPAGGQDTQYF. CDR3 coding DNA: TGTGCCAGCAGTCCAGCGGGAGGGCAAGATACGCAGTATTTT.

The chain uses TRBV7-6 and TRBJ1-6; 8 positions agree with TRBD1. Germline CDR1 SGHVS, CDR2 FNYEAQ. With V trimmed by 5 bases and J by 6 bases, 12 bases remained unmatched. The CDR3 sequence is 17 residues long. CDR3 DNA: TGTGCCAGCAGCATAGGACAGGGAAATCTGGTTAATTCACCCCTCCACTTT. It specifies CASSIGQGNLVNSPLHF. Full variable domain (outside the CDR3, taken from reference TRBV7-6 and TRBJ1-6): GAGVSQSPRYKVTKRGQDVALRCDPISGHVSLYWYRQALGQGPEFLTYFNYEAQQDKSGLPNDRFSAERPEGSISTLTIQRTEQRDSAMYRCASSIGQGNLVNSPLHFGNGTRLTVT.

This chain uses TRBV19 with TRBJ2-3; 12 bases are a match to TRBD2. The trim removed 5 bases at V and 2 bases at J, leaving 2 bases unmatched. The CDR3 consists of 15 residues. CDR1 is LNHDA, CDR2 SQIVND, per germline (reference sequence). CDR3 amino acids: CASSGLAGPTDTQYF. In nucleotides, the CDR3 is TGTGCCAGTAGTGGACTAGCGGGACCCACAGATACGCAGTATTTT.

V and J are TRBV28 and TRBJ1-3; possibly TRBD1 for D (5 bases). Germline V gives CDR1 MDHEN, CDR2 SYDVKM. V shed 1 base and J shed 0 bases, with 34 bases lying between them. The CDR3 contains 24 residues. This CDR3 reads CASSLSVLGPRDRLRPNSGNTIYF. The CDR3 nucleotides read TGTGCCAGCAGTTTATCCGTACTGGGACCTAGGGATCGCCTACGTCCAAACTCTGGAAACACCATATATTTT.

The chain links TRBV10-3 to TRBJ1-3; maybe TRBD1 (5 bases). This CDR3 comprises 14 residues. V shed 6 bases and J shed 0 bases, with 9 bases lying between them. Germline lookup yields CDR1 ENHRY and CDR2 SYGVKD. The CDR3 DNA reads as TGTGCCATCAGCACGACAGACTCTGGAAACACCATATATTTT. Its translation: CAISTTDSGNTIYF.

This chain joins TRBV6-5 and TRBJ1-2, with no clear D. There are 15 residues in the CDR3. Germline V gives CDR1 MNHEY, CDR2 SVGAGI. Trimming removed 0 bases at V and 0 bases at J, with 8 bases between. The CDR3 protein is CASSYSQTANYGYTF. As DNA, the CDR3 is TGTGCCAGCAGTTACTCTCAGACCGCTAACTATGGCTACACCTTC.

This clone was recorded only once. V is TRBV27 and J is TRBJ2-1; D might be TRBD1 (6 bases). The germline CDR1 and CDR2 sequences are MNHEY and SMNVEV (reference sequence). V dropped 3 bases and J dropped 0 bases, with 15 bases sitting between them. CDR3 length equals 17 residues. CDR3 residues: CASSFEIGGHSYNEQFF. The CDR3 coding sequence is TGTGCCAGCAGTTTCGAGATAGGGGGACACTCCTACAATGAGCAGTTCTTC.

The chain is built from TRBV27 and TRBJ2-1; 11 bases align to TRBD2. The germline CDR1 and CDR2 sequences are MNHEY and SMNVEV (reference sequence). V shed 6 bases and J 7 bases; nucleotides not matched to a gene: 11. CDR3 length equals 16 residues. Here the CDR3 DNA reads TGTGCCAGCAGAGTCGTAGCGGGAGGGATTCGTAATGAGCAGTTCTTC. Translated: CASRVVAGGIRNEQFF.

The gene calls are TRBV7-9 and TRBJ1-2, with 7 nucleotides matching TRBD1. V was clipped by 1 base and J by 6 bases; unmatched bases: 8. Germline CDR1 is SEHNR and CDR2 is FQNEAQ (reference sequence). This CDR3 has 15 amino acids. The CDR3 sequence is CASSLGDREGDGYTF. In nucleotides, the CDR3 is TGTGCCAGCAGCTTAGGTGACAGGGAAGGGGATGGCTACACCTTC.

At least ten counts were recorded for this clone. This sequence joins TRBV27 and TRBJ1-2; D might be TRBD1 (6 bases). This CDR3 is 13 amino acids long. Trimming pared 5 bases from V and 4 bases from J, leaving 11 bases between. Germline loops: CDR1 MNHEY, CDR2 SMNVEV (reference sequence). CDR3 region: CASSPTGPYGYTF. In DNA form, the CDR3 reads TGTGCCAGCAGTCCGACAGGTCCCTATGGCTACACCTTC.

CDR3 bases: TGTGCCAGCAGCCAAGGGGTTACTAGCGGGAGTTCATCAGATACGCAGTATTTT. This encodes CASSQGVTSGSSSDTQYF. This chain uses TRBV14 with TRBJ2-3; the match to TRBD2 covers 11 bases. CDR3 size: 18 residues. With 1 base clipped from V and 4 bases from J, the junction kept 10 bases outside the gene matches. Germline CDR1 is SGHDN and CDR2 is FVKESK.

The CDR3 DNA sequence: TGTGCCAGCAGCCTCGCGATCCTGGGGGGAACAGGGACTGAAGCTTTCTTT. It specifies CASSLAILGGTGTEAFF. V is TRBV7-2 and J is TRBJ1-1; D may be TRBD1 (6 bases). V shed 5 bases and J shed 5 bases, with 24 bases lying between them. Germline CDR1 and CDR2: SGHTA and FQGNSA. CDR3 length equals 17 residues.

This chain links TRBV7-2 with TRBJ1-6; 7 bases match TRBD1. V dropped 5 bases and J dropped 11; count of bases not matched to a gene: 9. The CDR3 has 14 residues. Per germline, CDR1 SGHTA and CDR2 FQGNSA. The CDR3: CASSLADRVPPLHF. The CDR3 nucleotides are TGTGCCAGCAGCCTCGCCGACAGGGTACCACCCCTCCACTTT. Using reference TRBV7-2 and TRBJ1-6 for the parts outside the CDR3, the full variable domain is GAGVSQSPSNKVTEKGKDVELRCDPISGHTALYWYRQSLGQGLEFLIYFQGNSAPDKSGLPSDRFSAERTGGSVSTLTIQRTQQEDSAVYLCASSLADRVPPLHFGNGTRLTVT.

The chain employs TRBV2 and TRBJ2-5; D possibly corresponds to TRBD2 (7 bases). V was trimmed by 6 bases and J by 5 bases, leaving 13 bases between them. The CDR3 has 13 residues. Germline V lookup: CDR1 SNHLY, CDR2 FYNNEI. CDR3 residues: CASRGGASETQYF. CDR3 bases: TGTGCCAGCAGGGGGGGGGCATCGGAGACCCAGTACTTC.

This clone appeared a single time. CDR3 in DNA: TGTGCCAGCAGCTTACGGACTAGCGGGGGGAATACGCAGTATTTT. Translation: CASSLRTSGGNTQYF. This chain joins TRBV9 and TRBJ2-3, with 14 bases lining up with TRBD2. The length of the CDR3 is 15 residues. Germline-derived CDR1 and CDR2 are SGDLS and YYNGEE. V lost 4 bases to trimming and J lost 7 bases; unmatched junction nucleotides: 5.

The chain combines TRBV28 with TRBJ1-1; 9 nucleotides align to TRBD1. CDR3 length: 15 residues. The germline V gene has CDR1 MDHEN and CDR2 SYDVKM. V was pared by 5 bases and J by 1 base, with 5 bases of the junction left unmatched. Here the CDR3 reads CASSPGQGGNTEAFF. CDR3 nucleotides: TGTGCCAGCAGTCCGGGACAGGGCGGGAACACTGAAGCTTTCTTT. Filled out from reference TRBV28 and TRBJ1-1, the complete variable domain reads DVKVTQSSRYLVKRTGEKVFLECVQDMDHENMFWYRQDPGLGLRLIYFSYDVKMKEKGDIPEGYSVSREKKERFSLILESASTNQTSMYLCASSPGQGGNTEAFFGQGTRLTVV.

CDR3: CASSTGGGNNQPQHF. CDR3 sequence (DNA): TGTGCCAGCAGCACTGGGGGGGGGAACAATCAGCCCCAGCATTTT. This rearrangement joins TRBV7-2 to TRBJ1-5; maybe TRBD1 (5 bases). Trimming removed 5 bases from V and 3 bases from J, with 14 bases in between. The CDR3 spans 15 residues. CDR1 and CDR2 from the germline V gene are SGHTA and FQGNSA.

The chain joins TRBV5-1 to TRBJ2-2; TRBD2 is a possible D gene (6 bases). V was cut by 1 base and J by 0 bases, with 7 bases left in between. Germline-derived CDR1 and CDR2 are SGHRS and YFSETQ. The CDR3 is 15 residues long. DNA for the CDR3: TGCGCCAGCAGCTTGTGGGGGGCGAACACCGGGGAGCTGTTTTTT. It yields the protein CASSLWGANTGELFF. The full variable domain, completed using reference TRBV5-1 and TRBJ2-2, is KAGVTQTPRYLIKTRGQQVTLSCSPISGHRSVSWYQQTPGQGLQFLFEYFSETQRNKGNFPGRFSGRQFSNSRSEMNVSTLELGDSALYLCASSLWGANTGELFFGEGSRLTVL.

This chain uses TRBV9 with TRBJ2-3; 10 nucleotides align to TRBD1. CDR1 is SGDLS and CDR2 is YYNGEE in the germline V gene. Trimming cost V 4 bases and J 1 base; bases outside gene matches: 6. The CDR3 spans 16 residues. The CDR3 is CASSSSGTGGTDTQYF. The CDR3 DNA reads as TGTGCCAGCAGCTCGTCAGGGACAGGGGGCACAGATACGCAGTATTTT.